These 27 T cell receptor beta chains came from one sample sequenced in a study of T cells in narcolepsy. Data came from immunoSEQ multiplex PCR; TCRdb stores just in-frame clones and leaves some out. This table has around 27,000 clones, around 83% appearing once. Source material: CD45RA- memory CD4+ T cells from PBMCs. These receptor sequences come from a human donor with narcolepsy.

This clone came up once. Written as DNA, the CDR3 is TGTGCCAGCAGGAGGGGTCCATATAATTCACCCCTCCACTTT. Protein product: CASRRGPYNSPLHF. V gene TRBV6-1 combines with J gene TRBJ1-6; D possibly corresponds to TRBD1 (5 bases). Deletions cut 6 bases from V and 4 bases from J, with 10 bases between. This CDR3 region has 14 residues. The germline CDR1 and CDR2 sequences are MNHNS and SASEGT.

The V gene is TRBV13, the J gene TRBJ1-5, with no clear D. V was shortened by 2 bases and J by 0 bases, with 5 bases between the two germline ends. The CDR3 is 14 residues long. Germline CDR1 and CDR2: PRHDT and FYEKMQ (reference sequence). DNA for the CDR3: TGTGCCAGCAGCTTAAAAAATAGCAATCAGCCCCAGCATTTT. It yields the protein CASSLKNSNQPQHF.

The chain recombines TRBV25-1 with TRBJ1-1, with 7 nucleotides matching TRBD1. Germline V lookup: CDR1 MGHDK, CDR2 SYGVNS. CDR3 length: 14 residues. The J segment lost 5 bases and the V segment lost 3 bases, leaving 6 bases of the junction unmatched. CDR3 in amino acids: CASSDWRDSTEAFF. The CDR3 DNA reads TGTGCCAGCAGTGATTGGAGGGACAGTACTGAAGCTTTCTTT.

V usage is TRBV28 and J usage is TRBJ2-1; no clear D. From germline, CDR1 is MDHEN and CDR2 SYDVKM. V lost 3 bases to trimming and J lost 10 bases, with 10 bases between them. CDR3 length equals 12 residues. The CDR3 loop is CASSFQTGEQFF. In nucleotides, the CDR3 is TGTGCCAGCAGTTTTCAGACGGGCGAGCAGTTCTTC.

This chain joins TRBV2 and TRBJ2-1; D is possibly TRBD2 (6 bases). Between the trimmed V and J ends, which lost 4 bases and 6 bases, there was a span of 16 bases. The CDR3 runs 15 residues. Germline-derived CDR1 and CDR2 are SNHLY and FYNNEI. The CDR3 coding sequence is TGTGCCAGCAGTGCAACCCGGACTAACGCCAATGAGCAGTTCTTC. Protein sequence: CASSATRTNANEQFF. The whole variable domain, filled in from reference TRBV2 and TRBJ2-1, reads EPEVTQTPSHQVTQMGQEVILRCVPISNHLYFYWYRQILGQKVEFLVSFYNNEISEKSEIFDDQFSVERPDGSNFTLKIRSTKLEDSAMYFCASSATRTNANEQFFGPGTRLTVL.

The rearrangement links TRBV15 to TRBJ2-1; 15 bases agree with TRBD2. V was clipped by 3 bases and J by 0 bases; unmatched bases: 12. Per germline, CDR1 LNHNV and CDR2 YYDKDF (reference sequence). CDR3 length: 21 residues. DNA for the CDR3: TGTGCCACCAGCAGCATACCGGGACTAGCGGGGGGTGCGAGCTCCTACAATGAGCAGTTCTTC. Protein sequence: CATSSIPGLAGGASSYNEQFF.

The V gene is TRBV5-1, the J gene TRBJ2-1, with 9 bases lining up with TRBD1. This CDR3 comprises 14 residues. The germline gives CDR1 SGHRS, CDR2 YFSETQ. The junction had 8 bases not matched to a gene; V was cut back by 5 bases and J by 8 bases. CDR3 in amino acids: CASRPGQGLDEQFF. The CDR3, as DNA: TGCGCCAGCAGACCGGGACAGGGTTTGGATGAGCAGTTCTTC.

About this clone itself: The germline gene is not matched at one end of the junction; a read error may be the cause. The rearrangement joins TRBV28 to TRBJ2-2; tentatively, D is TRBD2 (5 bases). CDR1 MDHEN and CDR2 SYDVKM come from the germline V gene. The CDR3 totals 15 residues. The CDR3 DNA follows: TGTGCCGGCAGCCCCCCCCTATCGGGAACCGGGGAGCTGTTTTTT. Translation: CAGSPPLSGTGELFF. Drawing the rest from reference TRBV28 and TRBJ2-2, the complete variable domain is DVKVTQSSRYLVKRTGEKVFLECVQDMDHENMFWYRQDPGLGLRLIYFSYDVKMKEKGDIPEGYSVSREKKERFSLILESASTNQTSMYLCAGSPPLSGTGELFFGEGSRLTVL.

The chain carries TRBV28 and TRBJ2-7; D is perhaps TRBD1 or TRBD2 (5 bases each). The CDR3 is 16 amino acids. Germline assignment: CDR1 MDHEN and CDR2 SYDVKM. Trimming left V 7 bases short and J 6 bases short, with 25 bases between. CDR3 sequence: CASTTLGRDGSREQYF. The DNA of the CDR3 is TGTGCCAGCACTACCCTCGGACGGGACGGGTCGCGCGAGCAGTACTTC.

There are a few counts of this clone. This chain's CDR3 is CASSLLHNEQFF. The DNA of the CDR3 is TGTGCCAGCAGTTTGCTACACAATGAGCAGTTCTTC. The V and J genes are TRBV28 and TRBJ2-1; D uncertain. Per germline, CDR1 MDHEN and CDR2 SYDVKM. V shed 3 bases and J shed 5 bases, with 5 bases lying between them. The CDR3 contains 12 residues.

The rearrangement joins TRBV5-4 to TRBJ2-7, with 9 bases matching TRBD1. CDR1 and CDR2 (germline): SGHNT, YYREEE (reference sequence). This CDR3 is 15 amino acids long. Losses at the gene ends were 5 bases for V and 0 bases for J; bases not matched to a gene: 6. The DNA for the CDR3 is TGTGCCAGCAGTCAGACAGGGGGGCACTCCTACGAGCAGTACTTC. Its translation is CASSQTGGHSYEQYF.

This clone was observed a single time. This rearrangement joins TRBV5-1 to TRBJ2-7; D remains ambiguous. Looked up from germline, CDR1 is SGHRS and CDR2 is YFSETQ. Trimming removed 0 bases from V and 1 base from J, with 8 bases in between. This CDR3 is built from 14 residues. In DNA, the CDR3 is TGCGCCAGCAGCTTGGGACTTTTTTCCTACGAGCAGTACTTC. The encoded protein is CASSLGLFSYEQYF.

This chain connects TRBV28 to TRBJ2-7; D is possibly TRBD1 or TRBD2 (6 bases each). CDR1 is MDHEN and CDR2 is SYDVKM in the germline V gene. Trimming shortened V by 5 bases and J by 2 bases, and 16 bases separated the two germline ends. This CDR3 contains 15 residues. CDR3 in DNA: TGTGCCAGCAGTCCCATGGGGGGCCTGACCTACGAGCAGTACTTC. Translation: CASSPMGGLTYEQYF.

V usage is TRBV10-3 and J usage is TRBJ1-2, with D unclear. From germline, CDR1 is ENHRY and CDR2 SYGVKD. This CDR3 contains 16 residues. V dropped 10 bases and J dropped 4 bases, with 25 bases sitting between them. The CDR3 sequence is CATSQLQLLSRYGYTF. DNA of the CDR3: TGTGCCACCAGCCAACTCCAGTTACTCTCCCGCTATGGCTACACCTTC.

The rearrangement links TRBV9 to TRBJ2-1; 12 positions agree with TRBD2. The CDR3 totals 15 residues. Germline V gene lookup returns CDR1 SGDLS and CDR2 YYNGEE. V trimming: 4 bases; J trimming: 6 bases; junction bases outside the gene matches: 5. The CDR3 nucleotides are TGTGCCAGCAGCCCCCAGGGACTAGCGGGCAATGAGCAGTTCTTC. Amino acid sequence: CASSPQGLAGNEQFF. Supplemented by reference TRBV9 and TRBJ2-1, the full variable domain reads DSGVTQTPKHLITATGQRVTLRCSPRSGDLSVYWYQQSLDQGLQFLIQYYNGEERAKGNILERFSAQQFPDLHSELNLSSLELGDSALYFCASSPQGLAGNEQFFGPGTRLTVL.

A few counts support this clone. This chain connects TRBV19 to TRBJ1-2; 8 bases line up with TRBD1. With V trimmed by 6 bases and J by 0 bases, 12 bases remained unmatched. Germline V gives CDR1 LNHDA, CDR2 SQIVND (reference sequence). The CDR3 is 17 residues long. This CDR3 is CASSRNTQGGANYGYTF. In DNA form, the CDR3 reads TGTGCCAGTAGCAGAAACACACAGGGGGGTGCTAACTATGGCTACACCTTC.

The rearrangement links TRBV10-3 to TRBJ2-2; no definite D call. V was cut by 8 bases and J by 1 base, with 14 bases left in between. The CDR3 loop spans 15 amino acids. Germline CDR1 ENHRY, CDR2 SYGVKD. The CDR3 region is CAIRAGSQNTGELFF. The CDR3 coding sequence is TGTGCCATCCGAGCCGGCTCCCAGAACACCGGGGAGCTGTTTTTT.

The count of this clone is one. The chain is built from TRBV29-1 and TRBJ2-1; weak D call: TRBD1 (5 bases). In germline, CDR1 is SQVTM, CDR2 ANQGSEA. The CDR3 is made up of 13 amino acids. V was cut by 4 bases and J by 1 base, with 8 bases left in between. The CDR3 loop is CSVVQVSYNEQFF. CDR3 coding DNA: TGCAGCGTTGTACAGGTTTCCTACAATGAGCAGTTCTTC.

The chain links TRBV5-1 to TRBJ1-4; no clear D gene. CDR3 size: 14 residues. The germline CDR1 and CDR2 sequences are SGHRS and YFSETQ. The ends were cut back, 0 bases at V and 8 bases at J, with 11 bases in the middle. Here the CDR3 reads CASSLGRYDEKLFF. The CDR3 DNA reads as TGCGCCAGCAGCTTGGGCCGGTACGACGAAAAACTGTTTTTT.

This chain joins TRBV6-1 and TRBJ1-2; TRBD1 matches 7 bases. CDR3 length: 17 residues. Losses at the gene ends were 4 bases for V and 4 bases for J; bases not matched to a gene: 15. Germline V gene lookup returns CDR1 MNHNS and CDR2 SASEGT. Here the CDR3 DNA reads TGTGCCAGCAGTGGACCCCGACAGGGCCGCAGGAGCTATGGCTACACCTTC. Amino acids: CASSGPRQGRRSYGYTF.

This clone has a handful of counts. Compared with germline, one end of the junction differs, possibly owing to a read error. The chain carries TRBV5-4 and TRBJ1-2; the match to TRBD1 covers 12 bases. This CDR3 has 13 residues. The germline V gene encodes CDR1 SGHNT and CDR2 YYREEE (reference sequence). The CDR3 nucleotides are TGTGCCAGCAGCCCCGGGACAGGGGGCCCCCCTTACTTC. This encodes CASSPGTGGPPYF.

The chain joins TRBV7-2 to TRBJ1-5, with 8 nucleotides matching TRBD1. The germline V gene has CDR1 SGHTA and CDR2 FQGNSA. The junction had 13 bases not matched to a gene; V was cut back by 5 bases and J by 7 bases. The CDR3 runs to 16 residues. For the CDR3, the DNA is TGTGCCAGCAGCCCCACCGGGACAGGCCCAGAGCAGCCCCAGCATTTT. Residues: CASSPTGTGPEQPQHF.

The V gene is TRBV7-9, the J gene TRBJ1-5; 9 bases agree with TRBD1. V trimming: 5 bases; J trimming: 1 base; junction bases outside the gene matches: 9. Per the germline V gene, CDR1 is SEHNR and CDR2 is FQNEAQ (reference sequence). The CDR3 is 17 residues long. CDR3 sequence: CASSPGGQGVSNQPQHF. The CDR3 coding sequence is TGTGCCAGCAGCCCTGGGGGACAGGGTGTGAGCAATCAGCCCCAGCATTTT.

The CDR3 is CAWSVGGTQYF. The DNA for the CDR3 is TGTGCCTGGAGTGTAGGGGGTACGCAGTATTTT. The chain couples TRBV30 to TRBJ2-3; tentatively, D is TRBD1 (6 bases). Trimming shortened V by 0 bases and J by 8 bases, and 6 bases separated the two germline ends. CDR1 is GTSNPN, CDR2 SVGIG, per germline (reference sequence). The CDR3 length is 11 residues.

Comments on this clone: The sample carries other DNA sequences with the same CDR3. V and J are TRBV6-6 and TRBJ2-3, with D possibly being TRBD1 or TRBD2 (5 bases each). The CDR3 contains 15 residues. Germline assignment: CDR1 MNHNY and CDR2 SVGAGI (reference sequence). With 2 bases removed from V and 5 bases from J, the gap between germline ends came to 14 bases. The CDR3 bases are TGTGCCAGCAGTTACGGTCGGGGCAGGGTAGATACGCAGTATTTT. Protein sequence: CASSYGRGRVDTQYF.

The chain is built from TRBV18 and TRBJ2-5; 14 positions match TRBD2. In germline, CDR1 is KGHSH, CDR2 LQKENI. J was trimmed by 4 bases and V by 4 bases; bases with no gene match: 2. This CDR3 spans 15 amino acids. The CDR3 DNA reads TGTGCCAGCTCACACGGGACTAGCGGGAGAGAGACCCAGTACTTC. Its protein is CASSHGTSGRETQYF. The whole variable domain, remainder taken from reference TRBV18 and TRBJ2-5, is NAGVMQNPRHLVRRRGQEARLRCSPMKGHSHVYWYRQLPEEGLKFMVYLQKENIIDESGMPKERFSAEFPKEGPSILRIQQVVRGDSAAYFCASSHGTSGRETQYFGPGTRLLVL.

The chain joins TRBV7-3 to TRBJ2-2; tentative D call: TRBD1 (6 bases). Between the trimmed V and J ends, which lost 5 bases and 0 bases, there was a span of 10 bases. Germline CDR1 reads SGHTA; CDR2 reads FQGTGA. This CDR3 comprises 15 residues. The CDR3 DNA reads TGTGCCAGCAGCCCCCAGGGGCCGAACACCGGGGAGCTGTTTTTT. Translating gives CASSPQGPNTGELFF.